This is a list of T cell receptor beta chains from one sample in a study of patients and donors after allogeneic stem cell transplantation. TCRdb redid the calling of the RT-PCR reads with MiXCR, one entry per CDR3 protein. The sample lists over 800 distinct CDR3 sequences; about 38% were seen once. The sequenced sample was blood, either unsorted or a sorted T cell fraction (not recorded which). The receptors originated from a human donor who was either an allogeneic HSCT recipient or a stem cell or donor lymphocyte infusion donor (not recorded which). It is not recorded whose cells these are; they may come from a transplant donor. CDR3s include the opening cysteine and the closing phenylalanine or tryptophan. A D gene is named only where the DNA matches it firmly. Size tells how often a clone was seen (once, few, many) or the class of an expanded clone, and some rows leave it out.

clone_size	j_call	d_call	v_call	cdr3_length	cdr3_aa	cdr3_nt
large	TRBJ2-2	-	TRBV7-3	17	CASSHRAFTANTGELFF	TGTGCCAGCAGCCACAGAGCCTTTACCGCGAACACCGGGGAGCTGTTTTTT
few	TRBJ1-5	-	TRBV30	14	CAWRGLGGNQPQHF	TGTGCCTGGAGGGGCCTGGGAGGCAATCAGCCCCAGCATTTT
-	TRBJ2-3	TRBD1	TRBV28	15	CASRSRQGRTDTQYF	TGTGCCAGCAGATCCAGACAGGGGCGCACAGATACGCAGTATTTT
few	TRBJ2-7	TRBD1	TRBV11-1	13	CASSGGQGREQYF	TGTGCCAGCAGCGGGGGACAGGGTCGCGAGCAGTACTTC
-	TRBJ1-1	-	TRBV2	13	CASSGRQNTEAFF	TGTGCCAGCAGTGGGAGGCAGAACACTGAAGCTTTCTTT
-	TRBJ2-1	-	TRBV7-6	14	CASAQGGSYNEQFF	TGTGCCAGCGCTCAAGGGGGTTCCTACAATGAGCAGTTCTTC
-	TRBJ1-2	-	TRBV30	14	CAWTTLQLRRGYTF	TGTGCCTGGACCACGTTGCAATTAAGGCGCGGCTACACCTTC
-	TRBJ2-2	-	TRBV7-3	13	CASSFTSSGELFF	TGTGCCAGCAGCTTCACTAGCTCCGGGGAGCTGTTTTTT
-	TRBJ2-3	-	TRBV5-5	14	CASSSGQYTDTQYF	TGTGCCAGCAGCTCTGGCCAGTACACAGATACGCAGTATTTT
few	TRBJ2-3	-	TRBV6-2/TRBV6-3	15	CASSRTWTTTDTQYF	TGTGCCAGCAGTCGCACCTGGACTACCACAGATACGCAGTATTTT
-	TRBJ2-7	TRBD1	TRBV5-6	13	CASSWTGVYEQYF	TGTGCCAGCAGCTGGACAGGGGTTTACGAGCAGTACTTC
few	TRBJ2-1	-	TRBV6-5	11	CASTWLGEQFF	TGTGCCAGCACATGGCTAGGTGAGCAGTTCTTC
few	TRBJ1-3	-	TRBV7-9	15	CASSLAQGSGNTIYF	TGTGCCAGCAGCTTAGCGCAGGGGTCTGGAAACACCATATATTTT
once	TRBJ2-7	TRBD1	TRBV6-5	14	CASSYLRDSREQYF	TGTGCCAGCAGTTACCTACGGGACAGTCGCGAGCAGTACTTC
once	TRBJ2-7	-	TRBV20-1	10	CSASRDEQYF	TGCAGTGCTAGTAGGGACGAGCAGTACTTC
-	TRBJ2-2	TRBD1	TRBV28	16	CASRVPPGQGAGELFF	TGTGCCAGCAGAGTTCCTCCGGGACAGGGAGCCGGGGAGCTGTTTTTT
-	TRBJ2-1	-	TRBV19	14	CASSMASSSNEQFF	TGTGCCAGTAGTATGGCCTCCTCCTCCAATGAGCAGTTCTTC
-	TRBJ2-2	TRBD1	TRBV14	15	CASSDGQGYAGELFF	TGTGCCAGCAGCGATGGACAGGGATATGCCGGGGAGCTGTTTTTT
few	TRBJ2-5	-	TRBV7-2	12	CASSEGMETQYF	TGTGCCAGCAGTGAGGGGATGGAGACCCAGTACTTC
-	TRBJ2-3	-	TRBV30	15	CAWSVALPAADTQYF	TGTGCCTGGAGTGTGGCACTTCCCGCGGCGGATACGCAGTATTTT
-	TRBJ2-5	-	TRBV12-3/TRBV12-4	12	CASSWARQTQYF	TGTGCCAGCAGTTGGGCTCGACAGACCCAGTACTTC
-	TRBJ2-2	TRBD2	TRBV27	15	CASRPTSVGTGELFF	TGTGCCAGCAGGCCTACTAGCGTTGGCACCGGGGAGCTGTTTTTT
-	TRBJ2-3	TRBD1	TRBV7-9	14	CASRLDRVADTQYF	TGTGCCAGCAGGCTAGACAGGGTGGCAGATACGCAGTATTTT
large	TRBJ2-1	-	TRBV19	12	CASSIGTGAEFF	TGTGCCAGTAGTATCGGGACGGGAGCCGAATTCTTC
-	TRBJ2-2	TRBD2	TRBV2	15	CASKTSGSTPGELFF	TGTGCCAGCAAGACTAGCGGGAGCACTCCCGGGGAGCTGTTTTTT
-	TRBJ1-2	TRBD1	TRBV18	15	CASSPGTGGGDGYTF	TGTGCCAGCTCACCGGGGACAGGGGGAGGCGATGGCTACACCTTC
-	TRBJ2-7	-	TRBV7-2	14	CASSSAPNSYEQYF	TGTGCCAGCAGCTCAGCCCCAAACTCCTACGAGCAGTACTTC
-	TRBJ1-1	TRBD1	TRBV30	14	CAWSVGTGDTEAFF	TGTGCCTGGAGTGTAGGGACAGGGGACACTGAAGCTTTCTTT